These 5 T cell receptor beta chains share one sample of origin, sequenced in a study of blood T cell repertoires in COVID-19. Libraries were prepared by immunoSEQ multiplex PCR; TCRdb keeps only in-frame clonotypes and omits some of them. The table lists some 60,000 clones, more than 60% of them singletons, with roughly 18% in the top ten. The material sequenced was peripheral blood. The receptors shown here come from a woman aged 45-65 years with active or convalescent COVID-19.

This chain links TRBV7-2 with TRBJ2-7, with D maybe TRBD2 (5 bases). Germline CDR1 and CDR2: SGHTA and FQGNSA. The germline V and J ends were trimmed by 4 bases and 2 bases, with 15 bases remaining between them. The CDR3 has 15 amino acids. CDR3 region: CASSSEVHDTYEQYF. The CDR3 coding sequence is TGTGCCAGCAGCTCGGAGGTACACGATACCTACGAGCAGTACTTC.

The count of this clone is one. The chain recombines TRBV27 with TRBJ1-1; D perhaps matches TRBD1 (5 bases). The CDR3 extends over 13 amino acids. V lost 3 bases, J lost 4 bases, and 9 bases lay in between. Germline V lookup: CDR1 MNHEY, CDR2 SMNVEV (reference sequence). The CDR3 loop reads CASSFREGTEAFF. CDR3 in DNA: TGTGCCAGCAGTTTCAGGGAGGGCACTGAAGCTTTCTTT.

About this clone itself: Other DNA variants within this sample encode the same CDR3. This chain uses TRBV5-1 with TRBJ2-5; 14 bases fit TRBD2. Germline CDR1 is SGHRS and CDR2 is YFSETQ. The CDR3 is made up of 16 amino acids. V lost 3 bases to trimming and J lost 2 bases; unmatched junction nucleotides: 3. CDR3 sequence: CASSSGLAGEQETQYF. The CDR3 region has the DNA TGCGCCAGCAGCTCGGGACTAGCGGGGGAGCAAGAGACCCAGTACTTC.

The DNA for the CDR3 is TGTGCCAGTAAAAGTATGGCAGGGATGATCTACGAGCAGTACTTC. Amino acid sequence: CASKSMAGMIYEQYF. This chain uses TRBV19 with TRBJ2-7; D is perhaps TRBD1 (5 bases). The length of the CDR3 is 15 residues. Germline loops: CDR1 LNHDA, CDR2 SQIVND (reference sequence). Between the trimmed V and J ends, which lost 7 bases and 3 bases, there was a span of 19 bases. Variable domain in full (rest from reference TRBV19 and TRBJ2-7): DGGITQSPKYLFRKEGQNVTLSCEQNLNHDAMYWYRQDPGQGLRLIYYSQIVNDFQKGDIAEGYSVSREKKESFPLTVTSAQKNPTAFYLCASKSMAGMIYEQYFGPGTRLTVT.

The V gene is TRBV30, the J gene TRBJ2-3; 9 nucleotides match TRBD1. The CDR3 is 15 residues long. J gave up 4 bases and V 3 bases, and 8 bases lay outside the gene matches. CDR1 and CDR2 from the germline V gene are GTSNPN and SVGIG (reference sequence). CDR3 loop: CAWSQDRGSSDTQYF. The DNA of the CDR3 is TGTGCCTGGAGCCAGGACAGGGGATCTTCAGATACGCAGTATTTT.